This T cell receptor (beta chain) derives from a study of glioma-infiltrating T cells after dendritic cell vaccination. Across the study: Dendritic cell vaccination trial patients had either newly diagnosed or recurrent glioblastoma.

Using immunoSEQ multiplex PCR, the repertoire was profiled, and TCRdb retains in-frame clones only, with some absent. Among 80,000 to 100,000 clones listed, about four fifths were seen once. The length of the CDR3 is 12 residues. Germline assignment: CDR1 LNHDA and CDR2 SQIVND (reference sequence). V lost 4 bases and J lost 3, with 6 bases in between. The origin of this receptor is a human donor with glioblastoma. The sample in question was blood, obtained before dendritic cell vaccination. The J gene is TRBJ1-2, the V gene TRBV19, with no clear D. The chain's CDR3 is CASSSPYYGYTF. CDR3 coding DNA: TGTGCCAGTAGTAGTCCCTACTATGGCTACACCTTC.